This T cell receptor (beta chain) derives from a study of OX40 agonist ivuxolimab in advanced cancers. Study-wide context: The dose-escalation cohort had hepatocellular carcinoma, melanoma, renal cell or head and neck cancer.

Profiling relied on immunoSEQ multiplex PCR, and the TCRdb table lists in-frame clones only, not all of them. This table holds about 44,000 clones, under 90% found once. Looked up from germline, CDR1 is SGHDN and CDR2 is FVKESK. This CDR3 spans 14 amino acids. If patients had autoimmune disease history or systemic immunosuppression, they were excluded. Worth noting for this clone: The antigen is unknown. One end of the junction varies from germline; a read error may be responsible.

Regarding the study as a whole: At doses 0.1 to 3.0 mg/kg, CD4+ and CD8+ clones expanded.

This chain uses TRBV14 with TRBJ2-7, with 13 bases matching TRBD2. This material consisted of CD4+ or CD8+ T cells sorted from blood, taken in a trial of the OX40 agonist ivuxolimab. The sequence derives from an adult with an advanced solid tumor such as melanoma, head and neck, liver or kidney cancer. The CDR3 nucleotides are TGTGCCAGCAGCCGACAAACTAGCGGGAGGGCCCCGAACTTC. This codes for CASSRQTSGRAPNF.